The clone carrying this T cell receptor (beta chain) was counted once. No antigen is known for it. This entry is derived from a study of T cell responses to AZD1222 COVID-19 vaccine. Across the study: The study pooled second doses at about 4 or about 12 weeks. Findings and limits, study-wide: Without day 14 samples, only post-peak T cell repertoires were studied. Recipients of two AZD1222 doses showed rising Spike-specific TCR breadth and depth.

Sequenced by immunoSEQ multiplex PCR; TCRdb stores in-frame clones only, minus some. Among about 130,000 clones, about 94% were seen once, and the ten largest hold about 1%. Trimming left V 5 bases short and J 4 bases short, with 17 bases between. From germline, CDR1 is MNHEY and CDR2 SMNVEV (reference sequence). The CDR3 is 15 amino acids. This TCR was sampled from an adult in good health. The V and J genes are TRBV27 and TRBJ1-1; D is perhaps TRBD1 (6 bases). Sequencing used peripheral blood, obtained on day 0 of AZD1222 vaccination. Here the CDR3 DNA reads TGTGCCAGCAGTATACTCAGGGGTTTGCCCACTGAAGCTTTCTTT. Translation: CASSILRGLPTEAFF.